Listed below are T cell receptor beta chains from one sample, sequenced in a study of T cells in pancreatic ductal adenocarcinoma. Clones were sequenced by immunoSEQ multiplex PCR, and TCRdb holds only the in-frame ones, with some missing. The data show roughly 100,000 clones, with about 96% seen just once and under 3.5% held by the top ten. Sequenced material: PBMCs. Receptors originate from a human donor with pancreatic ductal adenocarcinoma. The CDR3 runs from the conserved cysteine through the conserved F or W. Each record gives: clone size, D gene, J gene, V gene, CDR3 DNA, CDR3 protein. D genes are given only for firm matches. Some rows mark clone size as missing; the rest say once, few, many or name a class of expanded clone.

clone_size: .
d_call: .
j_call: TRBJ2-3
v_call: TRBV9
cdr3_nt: TGTGCCAGCAGCGGTTTCGGGAGCGCAGATACGCAGTATTTT
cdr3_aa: CASSGFGSADTQYF

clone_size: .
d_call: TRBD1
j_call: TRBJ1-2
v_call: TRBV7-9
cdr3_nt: TGTGCCAGCACCCCCGTAGTTGGGACAGGGAAAAATTACTATGGCTACACCTTC
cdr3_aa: CASTPVVGTGKNYYGYTF

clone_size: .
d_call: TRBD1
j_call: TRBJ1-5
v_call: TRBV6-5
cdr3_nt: TGTGCCAGCAGGGAACAGGGGCTGGGTCAGCCCCAGCATTTT
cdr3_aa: CASREQGLGQPQHF

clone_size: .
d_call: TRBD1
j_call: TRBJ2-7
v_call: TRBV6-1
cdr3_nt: TGTGCCAGCAGTGAATCGCGGACAGGGTTCTACGAGCAGTACTTC
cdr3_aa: CASSESRTGFYEQYF

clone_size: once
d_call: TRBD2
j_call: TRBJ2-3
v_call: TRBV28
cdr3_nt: TGTGCCTGTGGACTAGTCGGTTTGGATACGCAGTATTTT
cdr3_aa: CACGLVGLDTQYF

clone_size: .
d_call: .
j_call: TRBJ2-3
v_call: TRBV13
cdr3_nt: TGTGCCAGCAGCACCGAAGACAGGGTAGGAGGGGATACGCAGTATTTT
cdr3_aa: CASSTEDRVGGDTQYF

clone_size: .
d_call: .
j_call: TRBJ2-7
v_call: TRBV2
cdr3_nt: TGTGCCAGCAGGAGGGACTACGAGCAGTACTTC
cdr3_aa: CASRRDYEQYF

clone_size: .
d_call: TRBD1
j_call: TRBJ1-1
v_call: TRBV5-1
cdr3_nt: TGCGCCAGCAGCGCACCGGGACAGGACGATGAAGCTTTCTTT
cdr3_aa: CASSAPGQDDEAFF

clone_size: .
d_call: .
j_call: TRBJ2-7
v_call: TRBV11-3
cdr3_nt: TGTGCCAGCAGCTCACAGCTGGGGGGTGAGCAGTACTTC
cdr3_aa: CASSSQLGGEQYF

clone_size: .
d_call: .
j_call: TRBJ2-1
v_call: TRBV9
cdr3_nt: TGTGCCAGCAGCGTAGCAGGGTACACCTACAATGAGCAGTTCTTC
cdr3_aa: CASSVAGYTYNEQFF

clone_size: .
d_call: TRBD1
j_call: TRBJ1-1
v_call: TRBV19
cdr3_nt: TGTGCCAGTAGTATCGGACAGGGGGTATCGGGCGCTGAAGCTTTCTTT
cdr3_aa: CASSIGQGVSGAEAFF

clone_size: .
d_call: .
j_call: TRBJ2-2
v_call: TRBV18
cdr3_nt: TGTGCCAGCTCAACTCAGAGGGACACCGGGGAGCTGTTTTTT
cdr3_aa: CASSTQRDTGELFF

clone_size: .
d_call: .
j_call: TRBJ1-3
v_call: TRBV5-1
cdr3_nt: TGCGCCAGCAGCTTGGGGATGGGGGCCTCTGGAAACACCATATATTTT
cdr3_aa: CASSLGMGASGNTIYF

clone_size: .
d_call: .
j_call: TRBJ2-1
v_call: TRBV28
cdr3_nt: TGTGCCACCACCGGGACACCCTACAATGAGCAGTTCTTC
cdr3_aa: CATTGTPYNEQFF

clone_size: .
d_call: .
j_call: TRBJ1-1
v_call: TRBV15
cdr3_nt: TGTGCCACCAGCACCACTACGAACACTGAAGCTTTCTTT
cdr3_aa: CATSTTTNTEAFF

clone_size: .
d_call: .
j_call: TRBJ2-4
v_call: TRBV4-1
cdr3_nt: TGCGCCAGCAGCCAGTCAGGGGAGTGGGGCAAAAACATTCAGTACTTC
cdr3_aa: CASSQSGEWGKNIQYF

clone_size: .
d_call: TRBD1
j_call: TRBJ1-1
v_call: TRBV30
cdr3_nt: TGTGCCTGGAGTGTAAAGGGGGCCGGGAACACTGAAGCTTTCTTT
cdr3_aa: CAWSVKGAGNTEAFF

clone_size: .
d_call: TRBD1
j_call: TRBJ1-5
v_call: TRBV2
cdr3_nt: TGTGCCAGCAACGGACAGGGCCTCAATCAGCCCCAGCATTTT
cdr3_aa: CASNGQGLNQPQHF

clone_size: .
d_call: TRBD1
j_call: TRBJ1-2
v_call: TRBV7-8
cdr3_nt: TGTGCCAGCAGCTTAGGACAGGGCAACTATGGCTACACCTTC
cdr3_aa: CASSLGQGNYGYTF

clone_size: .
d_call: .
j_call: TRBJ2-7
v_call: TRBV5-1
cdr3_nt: TGCGCCAGCAGCCTTACGGCCCTGGTCGGGGGCGAGCAGTACTTC
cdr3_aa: CASSLTALVGGEQYF

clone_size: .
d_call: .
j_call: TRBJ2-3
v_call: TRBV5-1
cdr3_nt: TGCGCCAGCAGCTTGGACGGGAGAGGGGGCACAGATACGCAGTATTTT
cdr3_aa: CASSLDGRGGTDTQYF

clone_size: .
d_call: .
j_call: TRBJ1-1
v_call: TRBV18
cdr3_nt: TGTGCCAGCTCACCCGGGGGAAACACTGAAGCTTTCTTT
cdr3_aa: CASSPGGNTEAFF

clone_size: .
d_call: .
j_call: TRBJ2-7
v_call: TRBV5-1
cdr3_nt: TGCGCCAGCAGCTTGGATCAGATTTACGAGCAGTACTTC
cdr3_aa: CASSLDQIYEQYF

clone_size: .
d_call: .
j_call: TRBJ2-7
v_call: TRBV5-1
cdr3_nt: TGCGCCAGCAGCTCTAGCGTAACAACCTACGAGCAGTACTTC
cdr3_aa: CASSSSVTTYEQYF